This TCR beta chain was documented in a study of CD8 T cells in Susac syndrome. The RNA input was roughly 0.5 to 1 ug, and it was reverse transcribed with random hexamers. Each CDR3 protein is one row after TCRdb ran MiXCR on the immunoSEQ multiplex PCR reads. Of approximately 130,000 distinct CDR3 sequences listed, about 90% were seen once; the top ten hold around 0.24%. The sequence was obtained from a human donor with multiple sclerosis. The source material was CD8+ T cells from PBMCs.

The CDR3 region has the DNA TGCAGCGGGTTCATACAGAACACCGGGGAGCTGTTTTTT. It yields the protein CSGFIQNTGELFF. J is TRBJ2-2 and V is TRBV29-1; no definite D call. The V end lost 7 bases, the J end lost 1 base, and 10 bases lay between the germline ends. CDR1 SQVTM and CDR2 ANQGSEA come from the germline V gene. CDR3 length equals 13 residues.